The T cell receptor beta chain described here comes from a study of shared T cell receptors in the human thymus. Germline V gene lookup returns CDR1 SGHTS and CDR2 YDEGEE. The CDR3 loop spans 16 amino acids. Trimming took 6 bases from V and 4 from J, leaving 19 bases between them. The protocol was immunoSEQ multiplex PCR, while the TCRdb copy is restricted to in-frame clones and leaves out a portion. The sample gives 650,000 to 950,000 clones, roughly 88% of which show up once; more than 0.008% is in the top ten. This sample also appeared in a second study, on human thymus T cells. As that report states: Among the donors, all were healthy Finnish infants having corrective surgery for congenital heart defects. Thymus tissue for the work was resected from patients undergoing corrective heart surgery. An apparent bias in V and J gene usage was seen in thymic and blood repertoires.

The sequence was collected from a girl under two years old with a congenital heart defect. The chain uses TRBV5-8 and TRBJ2-2, with a tentative D call TRBD1 (5 bases). The sample was thymocytes. The CDR3 loop reads CASNPRWGRFTGELFF. In nucleotides, the CDR3 is TGTGCCAGCAACCCCCGGTGGGGCAGGTTCACCGGGGAGCTGTTTTTT.